Shown below are 23 T cell receptor beta chains from a single sample sequenced in a study of cytomegalovirus exposure and HLA in healthy donors. Primers: 60 Vbeta forward and 13 Jbeta reverse. The table came from immunoSEQ multiplex PCR; TCRdb's copy has only in-frame clones and leaves some out. Of approximately 180,000 clones detected, around 70% appear once; the ten largest clones hold about 2.9%. Source material: PBMCs. These receptors were obtained from a male donor in good health and CMV-seronegative.

The chain combines TRBV25-1 with TRBJ2-1; TRBD2 aligns across 7 bases. This CDR3 is 13 amino acids long. Germline V gene sequence: CDR1 MGHDK, CDR2 SYGVNS. The ends lost 11 bases at V and 7 bases at J; junction bases unmatched: 11. The CDR3 here is CAALGLVPNEQFF. In DNA form, the CDR3 reads TGTGCCGCCTTAGGACTAGTTCCAAATGAGCAGTTCTTC.

DNA of the CDR3: TGCAGTGGGGGGCCCTACGAGCAGTACTTC. Residues: CSGGPYEQYF. The chain has TRBV20-1 and TRBJ2-7, with D perhaps TRBD1 (6 bases). Germline loops: CDR1 DFQATT, CDR2 SNEGSKA (reference sequence). V was cut by 7 bases and J by 2 bases, with 6 bases left in between. The CDR3 covers 10 residues.

This clone has a handful of counts. The rearrangement joins TRBV9 to TRBJ2-1; 15 bases are shared with TRBD2. The V segment lost 3 bases and the J segment 9 bases; nucleotides outside the gene matches: 4. From germline, CDR1 is SGDLS and CDR2 YYNGEE. This CDR3 contains 15 residues. The CDR3 DNA reads as TGTGCCAGCAGCGGGACTAGCGGGAGGGCGGGTGAGCAGTTCTTC. Protein: CASSGTSGRAGEQFF.

The chain uses TRBV6-1 and TRBJ2-7; D uncertain. In germline, CDR1 is MNHNS, CDR2 SASEGT. CDR3 size: 13 residues. V was pared by 10 bases and J by 3 bases, with 16 bases between. CDR3 DNA sequence: TGTGCCACGGTCGAAAACCGTTTCTACGAGCAGTACTTC. Translating it yields CATVENRFYEQYF.

This clone was found a few times. Other DNA sequences of this sample code for an identical CDR3. The chain employs TRBV15 and TRBJ1-5; no firm D call. CDR1 LNHNV and CDR2 YYDKDF come from the germline V gene (reference sequence). The germline V and J ends were trimmed by 1 base and 4 bases, with 8 bases remaining between them. The CDR3 length is 14 residues. Here the CDR3 DNA reads TGTGCCACCAGCAGAGTAAGAGGGAATCAGCCCCAGCATTTT. Encoded protein: CATSRVRGNQPQHF.

The chain joins TRBV30 to TRBJ1-5, with TRBD1 identical over 7 bases. CDR3 length: 15 residues. V shed 0 bases, J shed 5 bases, and the junction held 7 bases outside the gene matches. Germline CDR1 reads GTSNPN; CDR2 reads SVGIG (reference sequence). The CDR3 reads CAWSVSTGLDQPQHF. In DNA form, the CDR3 reads TGTGCCTGGAGTGTATCGACAGGGCTGGATCAGCCCCAGCATTTT.

The V gene is TRBV29-1, the J gene TRBJ1-1, with D possibly TRBD1 on 5 matching bases. CDR3 length: 14 residues. V lost 7 bases and J lost 4, with 19 bases in between. The germline V gene has CDR1 SQVTM and CDR2 ANQGSEA. Here the CDR3 DNA reads TGCAGCGCCTTCCCCCAGGGCGTCGGCACTGAAGCTTTCTTT. It specifies CSAFPQGVGTEAFF.

In this sample, this clone turned up once. The rearrangement uses TRBV28 and TRBJ2-1; 13 positions agree with TRBD2. CDR1 and CDR2 (germline): MDHEN, SYDVKM. J was trimmed by 10 bases and V by 3 bases; bases with no gene match: 9. The CDR3 runs 16 residues. CDR3 sequence: CASSLGGLAGVGEQFF. The DNA for the CDR3 is TGTGCCAGCAGTTTGGGAGGACTAGCGGGAGTAGGGGAGCAGTTCTTC.

J is TRBJ1-2 and V is TRBV28; 8 bases match TRBD1. This CDR3 is built from 15 residues. V shed 3 bases, J shed 2 bases, and the junction held 5 bases outside the gene matches. Germline V gives CDR1 MDHEN, CDR2 SYDVKM. The CDR3 DNA is TGTGCCAGCAGTTTCGTTAACAGGGGGAACTATGGCTACACCTTC. It translates to CASSFVNRGNYGYTF.

The chain carries TRBV19 and TRBJ1-5; D gene uncertain. The CDR3 spans 14 residues. The V end was cut by 5 bases, the J end by 0 bases, with 8 bases between. Germline V CDR1 and CDR2: LNHDA, SQIVND (reference sequence). The CDR3 spells CASSPRHSNQPQHF. CDR3 nucleotides: TGTGCCAGTAGTCCCAGGCATAGCAATCAGCCCCAGCATTTT. The entire variable domain, with the rest obtained from reference TRBV19 and TRBJ1-5, is as follows: DGGITQSPKYLFRKEGQNVTLSCEQNLNHDAMYWYRQDPGQGLRLIYYSQIVNDFQKGDIAEGYSVSREKKESFPLTVTSAQKNPTAFYLCASSPRHSNQPQHFGDGTRLSIL.

Turning to this clone: The same CDR3 also results from other DNA sequences found in this sample. V gene TRBV27 combines with J gene TRBJ2-1; the D gene is possibly TRBD1 (5 bases). Germline V gene data show CDR1 as MNHEY and CDR2 as SMNVEV (reference sequence). CDR3 length: 12 amino acids. The V end lost 4 bases, the J end lost 7 bases, and 8 bases lay between the germline ends. The CDR3 here is CASSSTGNEQFF. CDR3 DNA: TGTGCCAGCAGTTCCACAGGAAATGAGCAGTTCTTC.

The V and J genes are TRBV5-1 and TRBJ2-7, with TRBD2 as a possible D gene (7 bases). V lost 4 bases and J 3 bases, leaving 17 bases between the germline ends. Germline V gene sequence: CDR1 SGHRS, CDR2 YFSETQ. The CDR3 is 15 amino acids. This CDR3 reads CASSLLGGPSYEQYF. CDR3 DNA sequence: TGCGCCAGCAGCCTTCTCGGGGGGCCCAGCTACGAGCAGTACTTC.

V is TRBV19 and J is TRBJ2-1, with 12 bases fitting TRBD2. J was trimmed by 12 bases and V by 5 bases; bases with no gene match: 8. Germline V gene data show CDR1 as LNHDA and CDR2 as SQIVND (reference sequence). The CDR3 is 14 residues long. CDR3 loop: CASSGASGGAWQFF. The CDR3, as DNA: TGTGCCAGTAGTGGCGCTAGCGGGGGGGCGTGGCAGTTCTTC.

This chain joins TRBV6-5 and TRBJ2-3, with D perhaps matching TRBD2 (5 bases). Trimming left V 11 bases short and J 2 bases short, with 17 bases between. The CDR3 consists of 14 residues. The V gene's germline CDR1 is MNHEY and CDR2 SVGAGI. The CDR3, as DNA: TGTGCCTGCAACCACGGGGTACCCACAGATACGCAGTATTTT. Encoded protein: CACNHGVPTDTQYF.

The genes are TRBV2 and TRBJ2-1, with 8 bases lining up with TRBD1. CDR1 is SNHLY, CDR2 FYNNEI, per germline. Losses at the gene ends were 7 bases for V and 2 bases for J; bases not matched to a gene: 7. The CDR3 consists of 15 residues. In DNA, the CDR3 is TGTGCCAGCATGATCGGACAGGGCGCCTACAATGAGCAGTTCTTC. Its protein product is CASMIGQGAYNEQFF.

The chain carries TRBV2 and TRBJ1-4; 7 nucleotides agree with TRBD1. Germline values: CDR1 SNHLY, CDR2 FYNNEI. V shed 11 bases and J 5 bases; nucleotides not matched to a gene: 8. This CDR3 has 13 amino acids. This CDR3 is CASRTGPNEKLFF. The DNA for the CDR3 is TGTGCCTCTCGGACAGGACCAAATGAAAAACTGTTTTTT. Full variable domain (rest looked up from reference TRBV2 and TRBJ1-4): EPEVTQTPSHQVTQMGQEVILRCVPISNHLYFYWYRQILGQKVEFLVSFYNNEISEKSEIFDDQFSVERPDGSNFTLKIRSTKLEDSAMYFCASRTGPNEKLFFGSGTQLSVL.

This chain uses TRBV7-9 with TRBJ2-1; 11 nucleotides agree with TRBD2. Germline CDR1 is SEHNR and CDR2 is FQNEAQ (reference sequence). V lost 3 bases, J lost 9 bases, and 4 bases stayed unmatched. The CDR3 covers 14 residues. The CDR3, as DNA: TGTGCCAGCAGCTTGCCTAGCGGGAGGAGTGAGCAGTTCTTC. Translation gives CASSLPSGRSEQFF. The full variable domain, completed using reference TRBV7-9 and TRBJ2-1, is DTGVSQNPRHKITKRGQNVTFRCDPISEHNRLYWYRQTLGQGPEFLTYFQNEAQLEKSRLLSDRFSAERPKGSFSTLEIQRTEQGDSAMYLCASSLPSGRSEQFFGPGTRLTVL.

The gene calls are TRBV6-6 and TRBJ2-7; weak D call: TRBD2 (6 bases). Germline V gene data show CDR1 as MNHNY and CDR2 as SVGAGI (reference sequence). The CDR3 consists of 14 residues. Trimming removed 5 bases at V and 7 bases at J, with 18 bases between. In DNA form, the CDR3 reads TGTGCCAGCAGTAAAGGGGACTGGGTGGTGGAGCAGTACTTC. The encoded protein is CASSKGDWVVEQYF.

For the CDR3, the DNA is TGTGCCAGCGGGAGCTACCAAGAGACCCAGTACTTC. As protein: CASGSYQETQYF. The rearrangement links TRBV6-5 to TRBJ2-5; D perhaps matches TRBD2 (5 bases). Per germline, CDR1 MNHEY and CDR2 SVGAGI. V was cut by 8 bases and J by 0 bases, with 7 bases left in between. The CDR3 length is 12 residues.

There are a few counts of this clone. The chain recombines TRBV28 with TRBJ1-4; D may be TRBD1 (5 bases). V shed 1 base and J shed 3 bases, with 12 bases lying between them. CDR1 and CDR2 from the germline V gene are MDHEN and SYDVKM. CDR3 size: 16 residues. The CDR3 loop is CASSLLGASANEKLFF. The CDR3 nucleotides are TGTGCCAGCAGTTTATTAGGGGCGTCGGCTAATGAAAAACTGTTTTTT.

V is TRBV6-5 and J is TRBJ2-7, with D perhaps matching TRBD2 (6 bases). The germline gives CDR1 MNHEY, CDR2 SVGAGI. The CDR3 totals 15 residues. Trimming took off 5 bases at V and 1 base at J, with 15 bases between the two ends. CDR3 sequence: CASSRGASASYEQYF. CDR3 DNA: TGTGCCAGCAGTCGCGGGGCTAGCGCATCCTACGAGCAGTACTTC.

The chain uses TRBV4-1 and TRBJ2-7; D uncertain. This CDR3 comprises 13 residues. The V end was cut by 4 bases, the J end by 7 bases, with 14 bases between. The germline V gene encodes CDR1 MGHRA and CDR2 YSYEKL. CDR3 region: CASSRYDTAEQYF. The CDR3 DNA reads TGCGCCAGCAGCCGGTATGACACGGCGGAGCAGTACTTC.

Comments on this clone: An end of the junction differs from the germline gene, which may be a read error. The J gene is TRBJ2-3, the V gene TRBV5-1; possibly TRBD1 for D (6 bases). Germline-derived CDR1 and CDR2 are SGHRS and YFSETQ. The CDR3 extends over 13 amino acids. The CDR3 DNA is TGCGCCAGCACCCCCGGTCCGACAGGTACGCAGTATTTT. It specifies CASTPGPTGTQYF.